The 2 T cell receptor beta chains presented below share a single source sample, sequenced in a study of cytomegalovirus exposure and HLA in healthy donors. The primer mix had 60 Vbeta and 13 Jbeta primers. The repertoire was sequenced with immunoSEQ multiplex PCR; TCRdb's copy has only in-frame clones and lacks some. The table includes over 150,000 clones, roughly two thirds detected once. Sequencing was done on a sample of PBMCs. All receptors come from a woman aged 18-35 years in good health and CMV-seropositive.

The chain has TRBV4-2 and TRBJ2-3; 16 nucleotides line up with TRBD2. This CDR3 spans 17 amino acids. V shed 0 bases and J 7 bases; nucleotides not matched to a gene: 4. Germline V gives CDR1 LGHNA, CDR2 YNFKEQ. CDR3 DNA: TGTGCCAGCAGCCAAGAGGGACTAGCGGGGGGGTGGTATACGCAGTATTTT. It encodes CASSQEGLAGGWYTQYF.

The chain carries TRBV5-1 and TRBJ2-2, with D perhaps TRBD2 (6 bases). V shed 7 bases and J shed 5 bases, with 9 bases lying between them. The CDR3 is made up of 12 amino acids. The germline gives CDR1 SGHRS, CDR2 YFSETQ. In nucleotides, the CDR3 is TGCGCCAGCCACCGGGGGACCGGGGAGCTGTTTTTT. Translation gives CASHRGTGELFF.